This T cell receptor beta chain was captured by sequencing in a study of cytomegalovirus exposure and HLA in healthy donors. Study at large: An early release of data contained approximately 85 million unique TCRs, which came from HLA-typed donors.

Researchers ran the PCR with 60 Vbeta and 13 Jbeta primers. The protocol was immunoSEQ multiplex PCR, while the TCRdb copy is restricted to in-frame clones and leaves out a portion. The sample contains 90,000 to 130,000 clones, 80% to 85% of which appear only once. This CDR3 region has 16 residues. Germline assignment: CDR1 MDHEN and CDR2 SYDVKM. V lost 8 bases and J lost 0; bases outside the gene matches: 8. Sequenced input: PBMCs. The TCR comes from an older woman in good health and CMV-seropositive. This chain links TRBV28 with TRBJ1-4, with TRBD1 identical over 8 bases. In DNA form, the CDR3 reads TGTGCCAGCCTCGGGACAGGTAGCGCAACTAATGAAAAACTGTTTTTT. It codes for CASLGTGSATNEKLFF.